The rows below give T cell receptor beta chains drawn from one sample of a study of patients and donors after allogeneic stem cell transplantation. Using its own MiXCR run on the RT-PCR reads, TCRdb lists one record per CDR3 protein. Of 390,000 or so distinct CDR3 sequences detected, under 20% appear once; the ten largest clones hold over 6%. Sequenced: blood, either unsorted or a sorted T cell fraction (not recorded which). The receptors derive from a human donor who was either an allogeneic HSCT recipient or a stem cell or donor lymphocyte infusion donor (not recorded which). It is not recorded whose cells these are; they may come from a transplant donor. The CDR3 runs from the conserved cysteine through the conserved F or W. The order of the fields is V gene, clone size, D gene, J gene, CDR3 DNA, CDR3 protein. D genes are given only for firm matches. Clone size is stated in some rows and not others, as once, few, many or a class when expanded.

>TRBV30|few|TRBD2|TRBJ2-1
TGTGCCTGGAGGGGGGGGAGGGGCGGATACGATGAGCAGTTCTTC
CAWRGGRGGYDEQFF
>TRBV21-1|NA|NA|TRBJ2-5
TGTGCCAGCAGCAAAGCACGGGGACAGGAGACCCAGTACTTC
CASSKARGQETQYF
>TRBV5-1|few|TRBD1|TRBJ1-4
TGCGCCAGCAGCGACAGGGGGCTCCGCTTAACTAATGAAAAACTGTTTTTT
CASSDRGLRLTNEKLFF
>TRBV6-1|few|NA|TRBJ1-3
TGTGCCAGCAGAGCGACAGTCTCTGGAAACACCATATATTTT
CASRATVSGNTIYF
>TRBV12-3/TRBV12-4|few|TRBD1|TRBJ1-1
TGTGCCAGCAGACGCACAGGGGGCGAGGCTGAAGCTTTCTTT
CASRRTGGEAEAFF
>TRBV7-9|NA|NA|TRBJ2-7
TGTGCCAGCAGCATAACCTTTGGGGAACAGGTGAGCTTC
CASSITFGEQVSF
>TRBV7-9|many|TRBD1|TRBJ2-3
TGTGCCAGCAGAACAACAGGGGTGGGCACAGATACGCAGTATTTT
CASRTTGVGTDTQYF
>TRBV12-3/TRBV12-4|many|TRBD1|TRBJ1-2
TGTGCCAGCACCCCCGGACAGGGTCTGGGCTACACCTTC
CASTPGQGLGYTF
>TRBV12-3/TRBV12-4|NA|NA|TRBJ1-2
TGTGCCAGCAGTTATCGTGGCTACACCTTC
CASSYRGYTF
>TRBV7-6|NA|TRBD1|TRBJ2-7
TGTGCCAGCAGTGCAGGACAGGGGTCCTACGAGCAGTACTTC
CASSAGQGSYEQYF
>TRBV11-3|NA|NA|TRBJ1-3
TGTGCCAGCAGCCAGCACGGAAACACCATATATTTT
CASSQHGNTIYF
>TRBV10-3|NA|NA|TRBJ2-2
TGTGCCATCAGGATGGCGGACACCGACACCGGGGAGCTGTTTTTT
CAIRMADTDTGELFF
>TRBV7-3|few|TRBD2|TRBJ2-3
TGTGCCAGCAGCGGCCCGACTAGCGGGGGGGTAGATACGCAGTATTTT
CASSGPTSGGVDTQYF
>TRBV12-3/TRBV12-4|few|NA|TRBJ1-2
TGTGCCAGCAGTTTGTCCGGAGCATATGGCTACACCTTC
CASSLSGAYGYTF
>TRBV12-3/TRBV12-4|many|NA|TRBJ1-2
TGTGCCAGCAGTTTATCCGGGGGCAAAATGTATGGCTACACCTTC
CASSLSGGKMYGYTF
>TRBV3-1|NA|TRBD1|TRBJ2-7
TGTGCCAGCAGCAACAGGGGGCAGCGAAAGTACTTC
CASSNRGQRKYF
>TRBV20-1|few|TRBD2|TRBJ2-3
TGCAGTGCCACCCCCCTAGCGGGGATCACAGATACGCAGTATTTT
CSATPLAGITDTQYF
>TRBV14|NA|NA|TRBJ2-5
TGTGCCAGCAGAGACCGGAACCAAGAGACCCAGTACTTC
CASRDRNQETQYF
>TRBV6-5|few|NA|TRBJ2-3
TGTGCCAGCGGTCGGAGAACAGATACGCAGTATTTT
CASGRRTDTQYF
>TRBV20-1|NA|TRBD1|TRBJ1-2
TGCAGTGTTAGAGGGACAGGGCCCTATGGCTACACCTTC
CSVRGTGPYGYTF
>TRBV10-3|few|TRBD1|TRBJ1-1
TGTGCCATCAGCCCCACAGGGGTGAACACTGAAGCTTTCTTT
CAISPTGVNTEAFF
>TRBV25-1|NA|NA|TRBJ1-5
TGTGCCAGCAGTGAATCAGACAATCAGCCCCAGCATTTT
CASSESDNQPQHF
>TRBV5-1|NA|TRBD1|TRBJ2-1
TGCGCCAGCAGCTCCAGGACAGGGGGCCAGAATGAGCAGTTCTTC
CASSSRTGGQNEQFF
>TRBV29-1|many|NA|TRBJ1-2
TGCAGCGTTCCTGGACCCGACTATGGCTACACCTTC
CSVPGPDYGYTF
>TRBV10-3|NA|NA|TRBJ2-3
TGTGCCATCGGTTTTAGCACAGATACGCAGTATTTT
CAIGFSTDTQYF
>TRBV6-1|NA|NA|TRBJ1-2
TGTGCCAGCAGCCTCGGACACCCCAGCTATGGCTACACCTTC
CASSLGHPSYGYTF
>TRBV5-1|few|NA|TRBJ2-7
TGCGCCAGCAGCTTGTTTGGACAGCCTTACGAGCAGTACTTC
CASSLFGQPYEQYF
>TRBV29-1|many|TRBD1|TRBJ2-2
TGCAGCGTCTATCAGGGGGCAGTGAACACCGGGGAGCTGTTTTTT
CSVYQGAVNTGELFF
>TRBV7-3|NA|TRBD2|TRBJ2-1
TGTGCCAGCAGCTTATGGGGCGGGGGGACCTCCTACAATGAGCAGTTCTTC
CASSLWGGGTSYNEQFF
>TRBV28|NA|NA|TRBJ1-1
TGTGCCAGCAGTTTAACATGGAACACTGAAGCTTTCTTT
CASSLTWNTEAFF
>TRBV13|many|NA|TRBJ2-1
TGTGCCAGCAGCAGCAGGGGTGAGCAGTTCTTC
CASSSRGEQFF
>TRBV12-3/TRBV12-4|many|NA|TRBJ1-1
TGTGCCAGCAGTTTAGGTCTTACGAGTGGGGGCACTGAAGCTTTCTTT
CASSLGLTSGGTEAFF
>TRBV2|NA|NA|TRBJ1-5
TGTGCCAGCATTGGTTTACCGGGCCCCAATGTAGCCCAGCATTTT
CASIGLPGPNVAQHF
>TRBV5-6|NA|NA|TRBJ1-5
TGTGCCAGCAGCTTGTCATACAGGGGCAATCAGCCCCAGCATTTT
CASSLSYRGNQPQHF
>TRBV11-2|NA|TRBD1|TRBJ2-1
TGTGCCAGCAGCTCGGGACAGGGGGCGCGTCATGAGCAGTTCTTC
CASSSGQGARHEQFF
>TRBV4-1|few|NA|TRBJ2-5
TGCGCCAGCAGCCGCATGACTATTCTCCAAGAGACCCAGTACTTC
CASSRMTILQETQYF
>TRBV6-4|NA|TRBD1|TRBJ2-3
TGTGCCAGCAGTGACTCTAAGGGGGCCGATACGCAGTATTTT
CASSDSKGADTQYF
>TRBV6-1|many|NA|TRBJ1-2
TGTGCCAGCTGGGGGGAGGCCTACTATGGCTACACCTTC
CASWGEAYYGYTF
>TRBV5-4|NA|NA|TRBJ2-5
TGTGCCAGCAGCTTGAAAGGACAGCCGGGCCAGTACTTC
CASSLKGQPGQYF
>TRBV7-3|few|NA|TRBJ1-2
TGTGCCAGCAGCTTAACGCGGACAGAGGGAGGCTACACCTTC
CASSLTRTEGGYTF
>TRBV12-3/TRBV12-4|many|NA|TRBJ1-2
TGTGCCAGCAGTCCCTCGGGGGTTGGTGGCTACACCTTC
CASSPSGVGGYTF
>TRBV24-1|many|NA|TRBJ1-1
TGTGCCACCAGTGATGGCAGGGATGAAGCTTTCTTT
CATSDGRDEAFF
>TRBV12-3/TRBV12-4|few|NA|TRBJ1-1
TGTGCCAGCAGCTCCTGGGTTGGGATGAACACTGAAGCTTTCTTT
CASSSWVGMNTEAFF
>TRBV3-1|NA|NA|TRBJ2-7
TGTGCCAGCAGCCAAGGGGCGGGGCAGGTTAAAGAGCAGTACTTC
CASSQGAGQVKEQYF
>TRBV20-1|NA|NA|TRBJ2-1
TGCAGTGCCCGAGTGGGACCACACGGCGAGCAGTTCTTC
CSARVGPHGEQFF
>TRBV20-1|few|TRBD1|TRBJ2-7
TGCAGTGCTAGAGATCCGACAGGGAGAGGAAAAAGGTACGAGCAGTACTTC
CSARDPTGRGKRYEQYF
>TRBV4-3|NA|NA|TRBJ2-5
TGCGCCAGCAGCCAAGGCAACAGGGCAGAGACCCAGTACTTC
CASSQGNRAETQYF
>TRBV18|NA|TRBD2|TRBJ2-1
TGTGCCAGCTCACCAGGGGGGGGACCCCTCTTC
CASSPGGGPLF
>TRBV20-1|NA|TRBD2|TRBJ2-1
TGCAGTGCATTCGGGACTAACAACAATGAGCAGTTCTTC
CSAFGTNNNEQFF